Listed here are 12 T cell receptor beta chains from one sample, sequenced in a study of CD8 T cells in Susac syndrome. Random hexamers served to reverse transcribe about 0.5 to 1 ug RNA. MiXCR, applied by TCRdb to the immunoSEQ multiplex PCR reads, yields one record per CDR3 protein. The table includes around 160,000 distinct CDR3 sequences, approximately 94% detected once. Sample: CD4+ T cells from PBMCs. The receptors stem from a human donor with multiple sclerosis.

The chain joins TRBV2 to TRBJ2-7, with 9 bases that match TRBD1. Germline V gives CDR1 SNHLY, CDR2 FYNNEI. This CDR3 region has 14 residues. J was trimmed by 6 bases and V by 6 bases; bases with no gene match: 9. The CDR3 DNA is TGTGCCAGCAGCTCCCGGGACAGGGAATCCGAGCAGTACTTC. It encodes CASSSRDRESEQYF.

This chain links TRBV20-1 with TRBJ1-2; 9 positions agree with TRBD1. Trimming at V came to 6 bases and at J to 6 bases, leaving 5 bases not matched to a gene. The CDR3 contains 12 residues. Germline V CDR1 and CDR2: DFQATT, SNEGSKA (reference sequence). CDR3 residues: CSAKDRGHGYTF. CDR3 in DNA: TGCAGTGCCAAGGACAGGGGCCATGGCTACACCTTC.

This chain uses TRBV2 with TRBJ2-1, with 7 bases fitting TRBD2. Germline V CDR1 and CDR2: SNHLY, FYNNEI. This CDR3 contains 15 residues. With V trimmed by 6 bases and J by 4 bases, 9 bases remained unmatched. CDR3: CASRGSSGPYNEQFF. As DNA, the CDR3 is TGTGCCAGCAGGGGATCTAGCGGACCTTACAATGAGCAGTTCTTC.

This clonotype showed up just once. This chain links TRBV6-5 with TRBJ1-3; D is uncertain. The CDR3 consists of 16 residues. V was cut by 5 bases and J by 3 bases, with 17 bases left in between. Germline CDR1 is MNHEY and CDR2 is SVGAGI. CDR3 residues: CASSNPLRRGGNTIYF. The DNA of the CDR3 is TGTGCCAGCAGTAACCCTCTTAGACGTGGTGGAAACACCATATATTTT.

This chain connects TRBV19 to TRBJ2-7, with TRBD2 matching 9 bases. With V trimmed by 2 bases and J by 4 bases, 9 bases remained unmatched. Germline V gene data show CDR1 as LNHDA and CDR2 as SQIVND (reference sequence). The CDR3 has 16 amino acids. The CDR3 loop is CASSIRVAGVGYEQYF. The CDR3 nucleotides are TGTGCCAGTAGTATAAGGGTAGCGGGAGTCGGGTACGAGCAGTACTTC.

The V and J genes are TRBV29-1 and TRBJ2-7; D possibly corresponds to TRBD1 (5 bases). Germline loops: CDR1 SQVTM, CDR2 ANQGSEA. The CDR3 extends over 11 amino acids. V lost 4 bases to trimming and J lost 6 bases, with 10 bases between them. The CDR3 DNA reads as TGCAGCGTTGGAACAGGTGCCGAGCAGTACTTC. Protein product: CSVGTGAEQYF.

V is TRBV7-2 and J is TRBJ1-5; D is uncertain. The V end lost 4 bases, the J end lost 2 bases, and 9 bases lay between the germline ends. CDR1 and CDR2 (germline): SGHTA, FQGNSA. The CDR3 length is 14 residues. The CDR3 loop is CASSSILGNQPQHF. The CDR3 DNA reads as TGTGCCAGCAGCTCGATTTTGGGCAATCAGCCCCAGCATTTT.

The rearrangement links TRBV11-2 to TRBJ1-1; 7 bases match TRBD1. The length of the CDR3 is 13 residues. V shed 6 bases and J 4 bases; nucleotides not matched to a gene: 5. Germline V gene sequence: CDR1 SGHAT, CDR2 FQNNGV. CDR3 nucleotide sequence: TGTGCCAGCAGTTCTCAGGGGGGCACTGAAGCTTTCTTT. Protein: CASSSQGGTEAFF.

In DNA, the CDR3 is TGCAGTGCTAGCGACTCGTACAATGAGCAGTTCTTC. Its translation: CSASDSYNEQFF. The genes are TRBV20-1 and TRBJ2-1; D gene uncertain. This CDR3 region has 12 residues. Germline CDR1 reads DFQATT; CDR2 reads SNEGSKA (reference sequence). V lost 3 bases to trimming and J lost 4 bases, with 7 bases between them.

The V and J genes are TRBV28 and TRBJ2-1; D is uncertain. Germline V gene sequence: CDR1 MDHEN, CDR2 SYDVKM. There are 13 residues in the CDR3. The germline V and J ends were trimmed by 10 bases and 0 bases, with 10 bases remaining between them. The CDR3 reads CATQERSYNEQFF. As DNA, the CDR3 is TGTGCCACCCAGGAGCGCTCCTACAATGAGCAGTTCTTC.

This chain connects TRBV20-1 to TRBJ2-1; D is unclear. Germline values: CDR1 DFQATT, CDR2 SNEGSKA (reference sequence). The CDR3 is 12 amino acids. The V end was cut by 3 bases, the J end by 8 bases, with 11 bases between. The CDR3 loop reads CSARSLTDEQFF. The CDR3 region has the DNA TGCAGTGCTAGGTCATTGACTGATGAGCAGTTCTTC.

The CDR3 is CASSLGRESAEAFF. As DNA, the CDR3 is TGTGCCAGCAGCTTAGGCAGGGAGTCCGCTGAAGCTTTCTTT. The V call is TRBV7-9, the J call TRBJ1-1; D perhaps matches TRBD1 (5 bases). Trimming cost V 1 base and J 6 bases, with 12 bases left between them. The CDR3 consists of 14 residues. CDR1 is SEHNR, CDR2 FQNEAQ, per germline (reference sequence). The variable domain in full, with the rest retrieved from reference TRBV7-9 and TRBJ1-1, is DTGVSQNPRHKITKRGQNVTFRCDPISEHNRLYWYRQTLGQGPEFLTYFQNEAQLEKSRLLSDRFSAERPKGSFSTLEIQRTEQGDSAMYLCASSLGRESAEAFFGQGTRLTVV.